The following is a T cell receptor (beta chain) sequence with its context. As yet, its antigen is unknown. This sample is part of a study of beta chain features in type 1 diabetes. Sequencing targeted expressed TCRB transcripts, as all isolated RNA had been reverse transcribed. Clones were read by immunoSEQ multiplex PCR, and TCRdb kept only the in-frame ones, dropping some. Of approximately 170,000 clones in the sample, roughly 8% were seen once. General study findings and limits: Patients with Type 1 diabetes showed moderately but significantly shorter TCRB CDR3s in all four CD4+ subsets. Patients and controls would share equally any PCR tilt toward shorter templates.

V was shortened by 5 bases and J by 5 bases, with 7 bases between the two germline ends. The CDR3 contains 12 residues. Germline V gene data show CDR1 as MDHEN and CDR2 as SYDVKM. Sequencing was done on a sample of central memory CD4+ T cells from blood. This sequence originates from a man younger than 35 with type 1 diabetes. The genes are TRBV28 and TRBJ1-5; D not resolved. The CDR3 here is CASSAPDQPQHF. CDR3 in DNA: TGTGCCAGCAGTGCGCCTGATCAGCCCCAGCATTTT.